Below are 20 T cell receptor beta chains sequenced from a single sample in a study of blood T cells in healthy people across ages. Using a J-beta primer mix together with a sample-barcoded 5' primer, a second PCR was run for roughly 6 to 11 cycles. TCRdb reanalysed the 5' RACE reads using MiXCR and keeps one entry per CDR3 protein. Altogether approximately 850,000 distinct CDR3 sequences are present, roughly 64% being singletons, with the ten largest covering over 20%. Input material: blood. The receptor source for this set is a man aged 30 to 45 in good health.

This clonotype was counted only a few times. The CDR3 spells CSARVGQTYQETQYF. CDR3 in DNA: TGCAGTGCTAGGGTTGGACAGACGTACCAAGAGACCCAGTACTTC. The chain couples TRBV20-1 to TRBJ2-5, with TRBD1 as a possible D gene (6 bases). Germline V gene lookup returns CDR1 DFQATT and CDR2 SNEGSKA (reference sequence). V was clipped by 3 bases and J by 0 bases, with 14 bases between them. This CDR3 contains 15 residues.

J is TRBJ1-2 and V is TRBV11-1, with D possibly being TRBD1 (6 bases). Trimming took off 4 bases at V and 4 bases at J, with 16 bases between the two ends. The CDR3 has 15 residues. Germline CDR1 and CDR2: SGHAT and FQDESV (reference sequence). The CDR3, as DNA: TGTGCCAGCAGCTACGACAGACAGGCAATCTATGGCTACACCTTC. This gives the protein CASSYDRQAIYGYTF.

V is TRBV7-2 and J is TRBJ2-5, with D unclear. There are 15 residues in the CDR3. With 1 base removed from V and 11 bases from J, the gap between germline ends came to 20 bases. Germline V CDR1 and CDR2: SGHTA, FQGNSA. CDR3 region: CASSLGPLSENGQYF. The CDR3 coding sequence is TGTGCCAGCAGCTTAGGTCCTCTGTCCGAGAATGGGCAGTACTTC.

CDR3 sequence reads: CASSESRGTAETEAFF. Written as DNA, the CDR3 is TGCGCCAGCAGTGAGTCGCGAGGGACGGCCGAAACTGAAGCTTTCTTT. The chain couples TRBV10-1 to TRBJ1-1; tentatively, D is TRBD1 (5 bases). Trimming left V 0 bases short and J 5 bases short, with 16 bases between. The CDR3 is 16 residues long. The V gene's germline CDR1 is WNHNN and CDR2 SYGVQD (reference sequence).

The chain links TRBV5-1 to TRBJ2-5, with D possibly matching TRBD1 (6 bases). This CDR3 has 16 amino acids. Trimming took off 0 bases at V and 1 base at J, with 13 bases between the two ends. Germline V gives CDR1 SGHRS, CDR2 YFSETQ. The CDR3: CASSLAVGATQETQYF. CDR3 DNA sequence: TGCGCCAGCAGCTTGGCAGTGGGGGCGACCCAAGAGACCCAGTACTTC.

This clonotype was seen a few times. V and J are TRBV4-2 and TRBJ2-5, with D uncertain. The CDR3 length is 14 residues. CDR1 and CDR2 (germline): LGHNA, YNFKEQ. V lost 0 bases to trimming and J lost 5 bases, with 10 bases between them. The CDR3 DNA reads TGTGCCAGCAGCCAAGAATTCGGGCTCGAGACCCAGTACTTC. This translates into CASSQEFGLETQYF.

The V and J genes are TRBV29-1 and TRBJ2-7; perhaps TRBD1 as D (6 bases). Germline V gives CDR1 SQVTM, CDR2 ANQGSEA. CDR3 length: 12 residues. V was shortened by 3 bases and J by 3 bases, with 9 bases between the two germline ends. CDR3 amino acids: CSVEKGGYEQYF. CDR3 bases: TGCAGCGTTGAGAAAGGGGGCTACGAGCAGTACTTC.

The rearrangement joins TRBV12-3 or TRBV12-4 to TRBJ1-2, with no clear D. Trimming cost V 6 bases and J 6 bases, with 17 bases left between them. The CDR3 extends over 14 amino acids. The CDR3: CASSPSRSSDGYTF. The DNA for the CDR3 is TGTGCCAGCAGCCCTTCGCGTTCCTCCGATGGCTACACCTTC.

The V call is TRBV20-1, the J call TRBJ1-1; D is unclear. V lost 6 bases, J lost 6 bases, and 14 bases lay in between. Germline V gives CDR1 DFQATT, CDR2 SNEGSKA (reference sequence). The CDR3 has 12 amino acids. The CDR3 protein is CSAPGRYPEAFF. As DNA, the CDR3 is TGCAGTGCCCCGGGGAGGTACCCTGAAGCTTTCTTT.

This clonotype was found a few times. The chain has TRBV5-5 and TRBJ1-2; possible D gene TRBD1, 5 bases. Trimming removed 0 bases from V and 6 bases from J, with 12 bases in between. Germline V gives CDR1 SGHKS, CDR2 YYEKEE (reference sequence). The CDR3 extends over 14 amino acids. CDR3 sequence (DNA): TGTGCCAGCAGCTTGGCTGGGGCCACCCATGGCTACACCTTC. Translation gives CASSLAGATHGYTF.

V is TRBV5-1 and J is TRBJ1-1; D is undetermined. Trimming removed 3 bases from V and 6 bases from J, with 15 bases in between. The CDR3 has 14 amino acids. The germline V gene encodes CDR1 SGHRS and CDR2 YFSETQ. CDR3 DNA sequence: TGCGCCAGCAGCTACGGGGAGAAAATCCCTGAAGCTTTCTTT. Protein: CASSYGEKIPEAFF.

The sample holds a few counts of this clonotype. The chain employs TRBV20-1 and TRBJ2-3; weak D call: TRBD2 (5 bases). The CDR3 is 16 residues long. Trimming shortened V by 3 bases and J by 1 base, and 17 bases separated the two germline ends. Germline V gene sequence: CDR1 DFQATT, CDR2 SNEGSKA (reference sequence). This chain's CDR3 is CSASGEGQHGTDTQYF. CDR3 DNA sequence: TGCAGTGCTAGCGGTGAGGGCCAGCACGGCACAGATACGCAGTATTTT.

This clonotype has more than one count but fewer than ten. The genes are TRBV9 and TRBJ2-7; D gene unclear. The germline V and J ends were trimmed by 2 bases and 0 bases, with 12 bases remaining between them. Germline V gene data show CDR1 as SGDLS and CDR2 as YYNGEE. CDR3 length: 15 amino acids. CDR3 bases: TGTGCCAGCAGCGTCGAAGGCATCAGCTCCTACGAGCAGTACTTC. This sequence encodes CASSVEGISSYEQYF.

This chain joins TRBV7-2 and TRBJ2-7; 10 positions match TRBD2. The CDR3 totals 14 residues. Germline V gene lookup returns CDR1 SGHTA and CDR2 FQGNSA. J was trimmed by 5 bases and V by 5 bases; bases with no gene match: 6. CDR3 region: CASSPSGSVHEQYF. CDR3 nucleotide sequence: TGTGCCAGCAGCCCTAGCGGGAGTGTACACGAGCAGTACTTC.

About this clonotype itself: Sequence at one end of the junction differs from germline and may be a read error. The chain recombines TRBV6-2 or TRBV6-3 with TRBJ2-7, with D tentatively TRBD2 (5 bases). Germline CDR1 MNHEY, CDR2 SVGEGT. The CDR3 is 15 residues long. The CDR3: CASSTMAGASYEQYF. CDR3 bases: TGCGCCAGCAGCACCATGGCGGGTGCCTCCTACGAGCAGTACTTC.

CDR3 bases: TGTGCCAGTAGTAGGGGTGGCCGTCGGGATACGCAGTATTTT. Translation: CASSRGGRRDTQYF. J is TRBJ2-3 and V is TRBV19; the D is unclear. In germline, CDR1 is LNHDA, CDR2 SQIVND (reference sequence). The CDR3 runs to 14 residues. The V and J ends lost 4 bases and 6 bases respectively, with 14 bases between them.

The J gene is TRBJ1-5, the V gene TRBV20-1, with 10 bases that match TRBD1. From germline, CDR1 is DFQATT and CDR2 SNEGSKA (reference sequence). The CDR3 is 17 amino acids. V was pared by 6 bases and J by 3 bases, with 14 bases of the junction left unmatched. CDR3 nucleotide sequence: TGCAGTGCCATTAAAGGGGACAGGGGAACGAACAATCAGCCCCAGCATTTT. This gives the protein CSAIKGDRGTNNQPQHF.

This clonotype was picked up one time. The rearrangement uses TRBV20-1 and TRBJ2-7, with 9 bases fitting TRBD2. Per germline, CDR1 DFQATT and CDR2 SNEGSKA (reference sequence). The CDR3 is made up of 15 amino acids. The V segment lost 6 bases and the J segment 4 bases; nucleotides outside the gene matches: 13. The CDR3 here is CSAKGWFSGSYEQYF. The CDR3, as DNA: TGCAGTGCCAAGGGTTGGTTTAGCGGGAGTTACGAGCAGTACTTC.

V gene TRBV4-3 combines with J gene TRBJ2-1, with a possible D match to TRBD2 (6 bases). Germline V gene sequence: CDR1 LGHNA, CDR2 YSLEER. Trimming cost V 4 bases and J 6 bases, with 10 bases left between them. This CDR3 is 13 amino acids long. CDR3 in amino acids: CASSLAGINEQFF. The CDR3 bases are TGCGCCAGCAGCCTGGCGGGAATCAATGAGCAGTTCTTC.

The genes are TRBV6-5 and TRBJ2-1; 7 bases align to TRBD2. The CDR3 spans 16 residues. CDR1 is MNHEY, CDR2 SVGAGI, per germline. Trimming took 4 bases from V and 4 from J; bases not matched to a gene: 10. The CDR3 sequence: CASSSPLPGGYNEQFF. CDR3 coding DNA: TGTGCCAGCAGTTCCCCCCTGCCGGGGGGATACAATGAGCAGTTCTTC.